This T cell receptor (beta chain) is from a study of response to subunit inactivated influenza vaccine (dated by TCRdb to 2016 to 2018). Describing the broader study: The study used deep quantitative T cell receptor repertoire profiling to track responses to a trivalent subunit inactivated influenza vaccine. What the work shows at the level of the full study, not this receptor alone: According to the authors, only a limited number of new T cells may be recruited by each seasonal influenza vaccination.

Libraries were built with RT-PCR. Reads for this sample came from an Illumina HiSeq 2500. In-frame beta chains were kept once TCRdb had trimmed the public reads at Q25 with fastp and called clones with MiXCR. Rows are unified per CDR3 protein, each entry keeping the most common DNA and genes. The sample table records about 500,000 distinct CDR3 sequences; 15% to 20% of these occur just once. The ten largest clones add up to 3% of the sample. This clonotype was seen a handful of times. Its antigen remains unidentified. Base qualities are missing; no much larger clone stands one base away. CDR1 SGHRS and CDR2 YFSETQ are derived from the germline V gene. The cysteine opens and the phenylalanine closes a CDR3 of 14 amino acids. Only the CDR3 portion is preserved as DNA: 42 bases, with reading frame beginning at the first base. V and J are trimmed by 3 bases and 1 base, and the gene matches miss 3 bases of the junction.

The chain is assembled from TRBV5-1 and TRBJ2-5; 7 nucleotides in the junction match TRBD1. This clonotype was sampled from a man aged 50 to 75 who received an inactivated influenza vaccine. Donor details come from another sample of the same person, matched by shared clones. Sequenced material: CD4+ T cells sorted from PBMCs, taken 23 to 25 months after vaccination. CDR3 sequence: CASSWGTAQETQYF. The nucleotide sequence is given as TGCGCCAGCAGCTGGGGGACAGCCCAAGAGACCCAGTACTTC.